These 18 T cell receptor beta chains originate from one sample sequenced in a study of T-cell reconstitution after alpha-beta-depleted transplantation in children. For TCRbeta, the library was prepared with unique molecular identifiers. TCRdb used MiXCR to reprocess the PCR reads, holding one entry per CDR3 protein. The table lists hundreds of thousands of distinct CDR3 sequences, 15% to 20% of them singletons. The material was PBMCs from the stem cell graft donor, obtained from the stem cell graft. These receptors came from a human donor who donated a stem cell graft to a child with acute myeloid leukemia.

A few counts support this clonotype. The V call is TRBV5-6, the J call TRBJ2-7, with D unresolved. Deletions cut 5 bases from V and 4 bases from J, with 13 bases between. The CDR3 is 13 amino acids. Germline V lookup: CDR1 SGHDT, CDR2 YYEEEE. The CDR3 spells CASSLWPVYEQYV. The CDR3 DNA sequence: TGTGCCAGCAGTCTCTGGCCCGTTTACGAGCAGTACGTC.

This clonotype was seen a single time. This chain uses TRBV7-9 with TRBJ2-7, with 9 bases aligning to TRBD1. The junction had 5 bases not matched to a gene; V was cut back by 4 bases and J by 1 base. CDR3 size: 15 residues. Per germline, CDR1 SEHNR and CDR2 FQNEAQ (reference sequence). The CDR3 DNA reads as TGTGCCAGCAGCTCCCTAGACAGGGGGTCCTACGAGCAGTACTTC. It translates to CASSSLDRGSYEQYF. Combining the CDR3 with reference TRBV7-9 and TRBJ2-7 gives the whole variable domain DTGVSQNPRHKITKRGQNVTFRCDPISEHNRLYWYRQTLGQGPEFLTYFQNEAQLEKSRLLSDRFSAERPKGSFSTLEIQRTEQGDSAMYLCASSSLDRGSYEQYFGPGTRLTVT.

Only a few counts were recorded for this clonotype. J is TRBJ2-2 and V is TRBV12-3 or TRBV12-4, with D possibly called TRBD1 or TRBD2 (6 bases each). There are 15 residues in the CDR3. V was clipped by 5 bases and J by 5 bases, with 15 bases between them. Written as DNA, the CDR3 is TGTGCCAGCAGTGGGGGGCTAGTCCCTACCGGGGAGCTGTTTTTT. As protein: CASSGGLVPTGELFF.

This chain connects TRBV2 to TRBJ1-4, with D tentatively TRBD1 (5 bases). V dropped 1 base and J dropped 0 bases, with 9 bases sitting between them. The CDR3 sequence is 16 residues long. The V gene's germline CDR1 is SNHLY and CDR2 FYNNEI. CDR3 region: CASSEGQSATNEKLFF. As DNA, the CDR3 is TGTGCCAGCAGTGAAGGACAGTCGGCAACTAATGAAAAACTGTTTTTT.

This clonotype was seen repeatedly, ten times or more. The genes are TRBV5-1 and TRBJ2-1, with TRBD2 identical over 11 bases. With 0 bases clipped from V and 3 bases from J, the junction kept 5 bases outside the gene matches. The length of the CDR3 is 17 residues. Germline CDR1 reads SGHRS; CDR2 reads YFSETQ. CDR3 sequence (DNA): TGCGCCAGCAGCTTGGTAGCAGGGACTAGCGGCTACAATGAGCAGTTCTTC. It is translated as CASSLVAGTSGYNEQFF.

This clonotype was seen ten or more times. This CDR3 is CASSLTGKETQYF. The CDR3 DNA is TGTGCCAGCAGCTTAACAGGGAAAGAGACCCAGTACTTC. The chain recombines TRBV7-3 with TRBJ2-5; D not resolved. CDR1 SGHTA and CDR2 FQGTGA come from the germline V gene. Deletions cut 0 bases from V and 3 bases from J, with 5 bases between. The length of the CDR3 is 13 residues.

This clonotype was counted at least ten times. This sequence joins TRBV20-1 and TRBJ1-5; the match to TRBD1 covers 8 bases. Trimming cost V 1 base and J 6 bases; bases outside gene matches: 2. Germline loops: CDR1 DFQATT, CDR2 SNEGSKA (reference sequence). CDR3 length: 13 residues. DNA for the CDR3: TGCAGTGCTAGAGCAGGGGGCAGTCAGCCCCAGCATTTT. It encodes CSARAGGSQPQHF.

This clonotype was counted between two and nine times. The chain joins TRBV4-3 to TRBJ2-3; D possibly corresponds to TRBD2 (5 bases). The V gene's germline CDR1 is LGHNA and CDR2 YSLEER. This CDR3 contains 16 residues. The V end was cut by 1 base, the J end by 2 bases, with 13 bases between. CDR3 in DNA: TGCGCCAGCAGCCAAGTGGGAGCTAGGTACACAGATACGCAGTATTTT. It is translated as CASSQVGARYTDTQYF.

This clonotype showed up many times. The chain combines TRBV5-1 with TRBJ1-1, with a weak D call TRBD1 (6 bases). The CDR3 is made up of 13 amino acids. The V end lost 4 bases, the J end lost 2 bases, and 9 bases lay between the germline ends. Germline CDR1 reads SGHRS; CDR2 reads YFSETQ. Here the CDR3 reads CASSEQGNTEAFF. CDR3 nucleotide sequence: TGCGCCAGCAGCGAACAGGGTAACACTGAAGCTTTCTTT.

In its sample, this clonotype was seen a few times. The rearrangement links TRBV5-5 to TRBJ1-6; D uncertain. Germline CDR1 reads SGHKS; CDR2 reads YYEKEE (reference sequence). V dropped 10 bases and J dropped 7 bases, with 18 bases sitting between them. There are 14 residues in the CDR3. CDR3: CASSAPFGNSPLHF. In DNA, the CDR3 is TGTGCCTCCTCAGCCCCCTTCGGGAATTCACCCCTCCACTTT.

CDR3 amino acids: CASSQVPEGTGELFF. In nucleotides, the CDR3 is TGCGCCAGCAGCCAAGTACCTGAGGGGACCGGGGAGCTGTTTTTT. The chain links TRBV4-3 to TRBJ2-2; D assignment may be TRBD1 or TRBD2 (5 bases each). The V end lost 1 base, the J end lost 5 bases, and 11 bases lay between the germline ends. Germline CDR1 reads LGHNA; CDR2 reads YSLEER. The CDR3 contains 15 residues.

This clonotype was picked up a small number of times. The chain has TRBV5-6 and TRBJ2-7, with a possible D match to TRBD1 (6 bases). Germline CDR1 and CDR2: SGHDT and YYEEEE. The germline V and J ends were trimmed by 0 bases and 6 bases, with 10 bases remaining between them. The CDR3 runs to 13 residues. CDR3 residues: CASSLGYRVEQYF. CDR3 in DNA: TGTGCCAGCAGCTTGGGATACAGGGTCGAGCAGTACTTC.

This clonotype was seen ten or more times. The rearrangement joins TRBV7-2 to TRBJ2-3; possibly TRBD1 or TRBD2 for D (6 bases each). The CDR3 totals 15 residues. CDR1 is SGHTA, CDR2 FQGNSA, per germline. V gave up 3 bases and J gave up 6 bases, with 16 bases separating them. The CDR3 protein is CASSLTGAAPDTQYF. The CDR3 DNA reads TGTGCCAGCAGCTTGACGGGGGCGGCACCGGATACGCAGTATTTT.

This clonotype was seen a handful of times. The chain combines TRBV7-6 with TRBJ2-6, with 7 bases identical to TRBD1. This CDR3 contains 17 residues. The germline gives CDR1 SGHVS, CDR2 FNYEAQ. Trimming removed 3 bases from V and 0 bases from J; junction bases left unmatched: 5. For the CDR3, the DNA is TGTGCCAGCAGCTTGCGGACAGGCGACTCTGGGGCCAACGTCCTGACTTTC. This translates into CASSLRTGDSGANVLTF.

This clonotype was observed many times. This chain connects TRBV7-2 to TRBJ2-3, with 9 bases lining up with TRBD1. V was pared by 1 base and J by 6 bases, with 5 bases of the junction left unmatched. Germline V gene data show CDR1 as SGHTA and CDR2 as FQGNSA. The CDR3 totals 15 residues. The CDR3 protein is CASSLVGQGMDTQYF. The CDR3 coding sequence is TGTGCCAGCAGCTTAGTGGGACAGGGAATGGATACGCAGTATTTT.

This clonotype was seen many times. The V gene is TRBV10-3, the J gene TRBJ2-1; 7 positions match TRBD1. Germline assignment: CDR1 ENHRY and CDR2 SYGVKD. The V and J ends lost 4 bases and 2 bases, in that order; junction bases with no gene match: 8. This CDR3 spans 16 amino acids. DNA for the CDR3: TGTGCCATCAGTGGACTCGGGACAGCCACCTACAATGAGCAGTTCTTC. Translating gives CAISGLGTATYNEQFF.

This clonotype was counted between two and nine times. The chain uses TRBV12-3 or TRBV12-4 and TRBJ1-1; 11 bases map to TRBD1. V gave up 5 bases and J gave up 6 bases; unmatched junction bases: 5. CDR3 length: 14 residues. Here the CDR3 DNA reads TGTGCCAGCAGTCCCGGGACAGGGGGGGCTGAAGCTTTCTTT. Translating gives CASSPGTGGAEAFF.

This clonotype was picked up a small number of times. The V and J genes are TRBV20-1 and TRBJ2-4; 8 bases are shared with TRBD2. The CDR3 loop spans 15 amino acids. Unmatched junction bases numbered 7, after V lost 5 bases and J lost 1 base. The germline gives CDR1 DFQATT, CDR2 SNEGSKA (reference sequence). In DNA form, the CDR3 reads TGCAGTGCTGCCCGGGGGGGCAAGGCCAAAAACATTCAGTACTTC. Translated, it gives CSAARGGKAKNIQYF.